The 7 T cell receptor beta chains below were found in one sample sequenced in a study of read filtering for tumor transcriptome and immune sequencing (TCRdb year 2020). The run used an Illumina HiSeq 4000. The Immunoverse kit was used to build TCR libraries from roughly 370 ng RNA, with molecular barcoded adaptors covering alpha/delta and beta/gamma chains. TCRdb reprocessing: public reads trimmed at Q25 with fastp, clones called with MiXCR, in-frame beta chains kept. Rows with one shared CDR3 protein collapse into an entry with the most common genes and DNA. In all, the sample holds more than 35,000 distinct CDR3 sequences, and roughly an eighth of those were seen once. In total, the top ten clones hold about 40% of the sample. Sequenced: a population of CD138-negative cells sorted from bone marrow. The cell subset or site label of this sample denotes: bone marrow mononuclear cells depleted of CD138+ plasma/myeloma cells by negative magnetic selection. These receptors came from a donor at least 40 years old with multiple myeloma.

This clonotype was observed many times. DNA for the CDR3: TGTGCCAGCTCACCAAAAGTCGCAGGGGCCTACAATGAGCAGTTCTTC. Protein: CASSPKVAGAYNEQFF. V gene TRBV18 combines with J gene TRBJ2-1; D might be TRBD1 (6 bases). V lost 2 bases, J lost 2 bases, and 13 bases lay in between. From germline, CDR1 is KGHSH and CDR2 LQKENI. This CDR3 is 16 amino acids long.

This clonotype was seen repeatedly, ten times or more. J is TRBJ2-7 and V is TRBV25-1, with a weak D call TRBD2 (5 bases). This CDR3 comprises 15 residues. The germline V and J ends were trimmed by 7 bases and 9 bases, with 25 bases remaining between them. Germline-derived CDR1 and CDR2 are MGHDK and SYGVNS. CDR3 DNA: TGTGCCAGCAAAGACACGAGGGCGGCATCGTCTGGGCAGTACTTC. This sequence encodes CASKDTRAASSGQYF.

This clonotype was observed at least ten times. The chain is built from TRBV28 and TRBJ1-6, with TRBD1 matching 7 bases. J was trimmed by 10 bases and V by 10 bases; bases with no gene match: 16. The length of the CDR3 is 15 residues. CDR1 and CDR2 (germline): MDHEN, SYDVKM. CDR3 sequence (DNA): TGTGCCACGCACCTGACCGGGACAGCGGAATCACCCCTCCACTTT. It specifies CATHLTGTAESPLHF.

This clonotype appeared many times. V and J are TRBV24-1 and TRBJ2-2, with TRBD1 identical over 7 bases. The germline V gene encodes CDR1 KGHDR and CDR2 SFDVKD. V dropped 4 bases and J dropped 1; count of bases not matched to a gene: 11. The CDR3 sequence is 18 residues long. CDR3 sequence reads: CATSEDGRQGGNTGELFF. The CDR3, as DNA: TGTGCCACCAGTGAGGATGGACGACAGGGTGGGAACACCGGGGAGCTGTTTTTT.

This clonotype was seen repeatedly, ten times or more. The rearrangement uses TRBV19 and TRBJ1-4, with TRBD1 as a possible D gene (5 bases). Germline V lookup: CDR1 LNHDA, CDR2 SQIVND (reference sequence). V was clipped by 3 bases and J by 2 bases, with 7 bases between them. CDR3 size: 14 residues. As DNA, the CDR3 is TGTGCCAGTAGTATCCGGGACACTAATGAAAAACTGTTTTTT. This sequence encodes CASSIRDTNEKLFF.

At least ten counts were recorded for this clonotype. The chain has TRBV7-6 and TRBJ2-1; 7 nucleotides line up with TRBD2. This CDR3 has 15 residues. The J segment lost 5 bases and the V segment lost 5 bases, leaving 9 bases of the junction unmatched. The germline V gene has CDR1 SGHVS and CDR2 FNYEAQ. The CDR3 protein is CASSAHTGGDNEQFF. The CDR3 region has the DNA TGTGCCAGCAGCGCACACACGGGAGGCGACAATGAGCAGTTCTTC.

In this sample, this clonotype turned up many times. This chain links TRBV5-1 with TRBJ1-2, with 7 bases that match TRBD1. The V gene end was trimmed by 4 bases and the J gene end by 5 bases; junction bases not matched to a gene: 8. Germline loops: CDR1 SGHRS, CDR2 YFSETQ. This CDR3 has 14 residues. The CDR3 loop is CASSPGQEGYGYTF. As DNA, the CDR3 is TGCGCCAGCAGCCCCGGACAGGAGGGTTATGGCTACACCTTC.